This is a list of T cell receptor beta chains from one sample in a study of beta chain features in type 1 diabetes. Generated by immunoSEQ multiplex PCR, the TCRdb table keeps only in-frame clones and is missing some. Of roughly 180,000 clones listed, around 7.9% are singletons. Sample: central memory CD4+ T cells from blood. The receptor source for this set is a young man with type 1 diabetes. The CDR3 runs from the conserved cysteine through the conserved F or W. D genes are given only for firm matches. Size is stated for part of the rows, as once, few or many counts, or as a class when the clone is expanded.

size,length,J,D,V,DNA,CDR3
few,13,TRBJ2-4,-,TRBV7-2,TGTGCCAGCAGCTTTCCGGGAGTAGACATTCAGTACTTC,CASSFPGVDIQYF
few,15,TRBJ1-5,-,TRBV5-1,TGCGCCAGCAGCTTGTACGGGGGCGGGGGTCAGCCCCAGCATTTT,CASSLYGGGGQPQHF
-,19,TRBJ2-3,-,TRBV18,TGTGCCAGCTCACCGAACTACGGGGACCCCACGGGGGGCACAGATACGCAGTATTTT,CASSPNYGDPTGGTDTQYF
few,18,TRBJ2-1,TRBD1,TRBV11-3,TGTGCCAGCAGCTTAGACCAGTCCGGGACAGGGTCCCCCAATGAGCAGTTCTTC,CASSLDQSGTGSPNEQFF
few,13,TRBJ2-5,TRBD2,TRBV2,TGTGCCAGCACGCGCGGGGGGCAAGAGACCCAGTACTTC,CASTRGGQETQYF
few,17,TRBJ2-5,TRBD2,TRBV11-2,TGTGCCAGCAGCCAAGGGACTAGCGGGGGGGCTGGGGAGACCCAGTACTTC,CASSQGTSGGAGETQYF
-,15,TRBJ2-7,TRBD1,TRBV5-4,TGTGCCAGCAGGTTGGACAGGAGTGCTCCCTACGAGCAGTACTTC,CASRLDRSAPYEQYF
-,12,TRBJ2-7,-,TRBV28,TGTGCCAGCTTGACAGACACCTACGAGCAGTACTTC,CASLTDTYEQYF
-,15,TRBJ2-5,TRBD1,TRBV5-1,TGCGCCAGCAGCACCCGACAGGGGGTCACGGAGACCCAGTACTTC,CASSTRQGVTETQYF
-,15,TRBJ1-4,TRBD1,TRBV19,TGTGCCAGTAGTCCAGGACAGGGGGCGATTGAAAAACTGTTTTTT,CASSPGQGAIEKLFF
many,15,TRBJ1-2,-,TRBV7-2,TGTGCCAGCAGCTTAGATGGCTCACGTCTCTATGGCTACACCTTC,CASSLDGSRLYGYTF
few,11,TRBJ1-2,-,TRBV28,TGTGCCAGCAAGTACCAGGGTGGGTCCACCTTC,CASKYQGGSTF
few,12,TRBJ1-1,TRBD1,TRBV28,TGTGCCAGCAGGACAGGGTACACTGAAGCTTTCTTT,CASRTGYTEAFF